The T cell receptor beta chain described here comes from a study of TIL therapy for anti-PD-1-resistant metastatic lung cancer. General study findings and limits: Infused TIL clonotypes partially replaced the baseline blood repertoire, then decayed over months.

V lost 4 bases and J lost 0, with 14 bases in between. The germline V gene has CDR1 SGHRS and CDR2 YFSETQ. The CDR3 spans 16 residues. This was the immunoSEQ v3 assay. The assay was immunoSEQ multiplex PCR, and TCRdb's table has in-frame clones only and misses some. Of about 60,000 clones listed, roughly two thirds are singletons. Sample time point: pre-treatment sample, taken before nivolumab and TIL therapy. As regards this clone: Its specificity is not known.

This sequence joins TRBV5-1 and TRBJ1-3, with D unclear. The source material was blood, sampled at baseline. This clonotype was obtained from a person aged 25 to 80 with non-small cell lung cancer. CDR3 bases: TGCGCCAGCAGCATCGCGACGGTCGCCTCTGGAAACACCATATATTTT. Translated: CASSIATVASGNTIYF. Combining the CDR3 with reference TRBV5-1 and TRBJ1-3 gives the whole variable domain KAGVTQTPRYLIKTRGQQVTLSCSPISGHRSVSWYQQTPGQGLQFLFEYFSETQRNKGNFPGRFSGRQFSNSRSEMNVSTLELGDSALYLCASSIATVASGNTIYFGEGSWLTVV.